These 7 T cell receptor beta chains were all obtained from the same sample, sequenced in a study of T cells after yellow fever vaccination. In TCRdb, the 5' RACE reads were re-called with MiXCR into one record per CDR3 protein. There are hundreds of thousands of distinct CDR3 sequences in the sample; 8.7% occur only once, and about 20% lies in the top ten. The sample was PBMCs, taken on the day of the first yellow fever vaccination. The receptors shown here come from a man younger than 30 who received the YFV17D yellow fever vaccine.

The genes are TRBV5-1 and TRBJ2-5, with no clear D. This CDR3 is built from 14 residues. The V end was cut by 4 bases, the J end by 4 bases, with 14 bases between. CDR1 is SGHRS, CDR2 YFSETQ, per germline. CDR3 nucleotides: TGCGCCAGCAGCGCGGCGGCTACCCGAGAGACCCAGTACTTC. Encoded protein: CASSAAATRETQYF. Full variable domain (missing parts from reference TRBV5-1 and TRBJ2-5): KAGVTQTPRYLIKTRGQQVTLSCSPISGHRSVSWYQQTPGQGLQFLFEYFSETQRNKGNFPGRFSGRQFSNSRSEMNVSTLELGDSALYLCASSAAATRETQYFGPGTRLLVL.

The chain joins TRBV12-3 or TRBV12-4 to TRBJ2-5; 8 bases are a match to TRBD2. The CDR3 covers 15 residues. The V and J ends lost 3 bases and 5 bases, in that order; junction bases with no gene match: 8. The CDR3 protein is CASSLLGLAGETQYF. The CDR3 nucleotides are TGTGCCAGCAGTTTGCTTGGACTAGCTGGGGAGACCCAGTACTTC.

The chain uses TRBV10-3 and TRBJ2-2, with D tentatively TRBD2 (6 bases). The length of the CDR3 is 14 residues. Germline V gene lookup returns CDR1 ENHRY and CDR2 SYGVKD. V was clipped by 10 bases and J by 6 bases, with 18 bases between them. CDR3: CASGRGTASGELFF. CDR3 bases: TGTGCCAGCGGCCGGGGGACTGCCTCCGGGGAGCTGTTTTTT.

The CDR3 loop is CASSYGSSQETQYF. Written as DNA, the CDR3 is TGTGCCAGCAGTTACGGGTCATCTCAAGAGACCCAGTACTTC. The V gene is TRBV6-5, the J gene TRBJ2-5; D is ambiguous. Trimming pared 2 bases from V and 2 bases from J, leaving 9 bases between. The CDR3 has 14 residues. Per germline, CDR1 MNHEY and CDR2 SVGAGI.

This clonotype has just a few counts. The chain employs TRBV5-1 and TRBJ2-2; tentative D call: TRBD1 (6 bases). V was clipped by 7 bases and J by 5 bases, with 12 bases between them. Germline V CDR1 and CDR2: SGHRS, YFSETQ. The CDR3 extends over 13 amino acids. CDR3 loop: CASCPRGTGELFF. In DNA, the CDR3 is TGCGCCAGCTGCCCGAGGGGGACCGGGGAGCTGTTTTTT.

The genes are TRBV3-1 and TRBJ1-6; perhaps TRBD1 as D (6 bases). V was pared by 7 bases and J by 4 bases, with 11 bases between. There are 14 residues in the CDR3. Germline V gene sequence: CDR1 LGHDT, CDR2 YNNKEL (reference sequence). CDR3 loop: CASTLGGYNSPLHF. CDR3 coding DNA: TGTGCCAGCACCTTAGGGGGGTATAATTCACCCCTCCACTTT. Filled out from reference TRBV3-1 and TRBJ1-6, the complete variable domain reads DTAVSQTPKYLVTQMGNDKSIKCEQNLGHDTMYWYKQDSKKFLKIMFSYNNKELIINETVPNRFSPKSPDKAHLNLHINSLELGDSAVYFCASTLGGYNSPLHFGNGTRLTVT.

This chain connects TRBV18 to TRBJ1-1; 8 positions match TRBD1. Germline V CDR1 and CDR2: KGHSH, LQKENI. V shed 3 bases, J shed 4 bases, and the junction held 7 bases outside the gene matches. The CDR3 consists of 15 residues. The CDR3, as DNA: TGTGCCAGCTCACCCGTGGACGGGACAGGCACTGAAGCTTTCTTT. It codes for CASSPVDGTGTEAFF.